What follows are 4 T cell receptor beta chains derived from one specimen sequenced in a study of memory CD4+ T cells and cytomegalovirus serostatus (dated by TCRdb to the late 2010s). Library preparation was by the immunoSEQ multiplex PCR assay. TCRdb retrieved this table from immuneACCESS and kept in-frame rearrangements only. Not all clones are present; in checked studies, unresolved V genes account for under half, and no reason is known for the remainder. The sample table holds some 80,000 clones, of which more than 70% were seen once. Around 0.8% of the sample rests with the top ten. Single viable CD3+CD4+CD8-CD45RO+ cells were sorted as memory CD4+ T cells on a FACSAria II. The material sequenced was memory CD4+ T cells from blood. The receptors originated from an adult in good health and CMV-seronegative.

In this sample, this clone is medium-sized. The chain recombines TRBV5-6 with TRBJ1-4; D ambiguous. CDR1 and CDR2 from the germline V gene are SGHDT and YYEEEE. Trimming removed 3 bases at V and 8 bases at J, with 17 bases between. The CDR3 is made up of 15 amino acids. The CDR3 here is CASSSTRRTGEKLFF. CDR3 coding DNA: TGTGCCAGCAGCTCAACTCGGCGTACCGGCGAAAAACTGTTTTTT.

This clone was recorded only once. This chain links TRBV5-6 with TRBJ2-3; possible D gene TRBD2, 5 bases. Trimming took off 4 bases at V and 6 bases at J, with 21 bases between the two ends. Germline V lookup: CDR1 SGHDT, CDR2 YYEEEE. The CDR3 spans 16 residues. This chain's CDR3 is CASSEDSARSVDTQYF. In DNA form, the CDR3 reads TGTGCCAGCAGCGAGGATAGCGCTCGATCCGTCGATACGCAGTATTTT.

This chain links TRBV6-1 with TRBJ1-1, with 8 nucleotides matching TRBD1. Looked up from germline, CDR1 is MNHNS and CDR2 is SASEGT. The CDR3 consists of 14 residues. The trim removed 5 bases at V and 8 bases at J, leaving 10 bases unmatched. In DNA form, the CDR3 reads TGTGCCAGCAGTTATCTTGCAGGGGGCATCGAAGCTTTCTTT. It specifies CASSYLAGGIEAFF.

The rearrangement uses TRBV15 and TRBJ2-1; the match to TRBD1 covers 10 bases. The CDR3 has 15 amino acids. The V gene's germline CDR1 is LNHNV and CDR2 YYDKDF (reference sequence). V dropped 10 bases and J dropped 3; count of bases not matched to a gene: 9. The CDR3 here is CASRMGDRGYNEQFF. CDR3 bases: TGTGCCAGCAGGATGGGGGACAGGGGCTACAATGAGCAGTTCTTC. Filled out from reference TRBV15 and TRBJ2-1, the complete variable domain reads DAMVIQNPRYQVTQFGKPVTLSCSQTLNHNVMYWYQQKSSQAPKLLFHYYDKDFNNEADTPDNFQSRRPNTSFCFLDIRSPGLGDTAMYLCASRMGDRGYNEQFFGPGTRLTVL.